This TCR beta chain was retrieved from a study of long-term antiretroviral therapy in people with HIV. Looking at the study overall: The earliest samples predate the 2015 immediate-ART recommendation by about a decade. General observations from the study: Investigators report no available data on ART adherence, viral resistance or therapy changes.

Survey level was the resolution at which the v3.0 immunoSEQ assay ran. The data were produced by immunoSEQ multiplex PCR, yet TCRdb's version contains in-frame clones alone and is incomplete. Here the sample spans over 15,000 clones, around 77% being singletons. CDR3 length: 15 residues. Trimming stripped 3 bases from V and 1 base from J, with 10 bases between. Germline CDR1 LNHNV, CDR2 YYDKDF (reference sequence). A remark on this clone: What it binds is not known.

The TCR comes from a man aged 25-40 years with HIV. This sample comprised unsorted PBMCs, obtained 2.1 to 2.2 years before starting antiretroviral therapy. The chain recombines TRBV15 with TRBJ2-1, with D hard to call. DNA of the CDR3: TGTGCCACCAGCAGCCAACAGAATTCCTACAATGAGCAGTTCTTC. Its translation: CATSSQQNSYNEQFF.